The 23 T cell receptor beta chains presented below share a single source sample, sequenced in a study of blood T cell repertoires in COVID-19. Repertoires were generated with immunoSEQ multiplex PCR, while TCRdb's copy carries only in-frame clones and drops some. The sample records approximately 210,000 clones, over 75% being singletons. The sample comprised PBMCs or T cells enriched from blood (not recorded which). The receptors originated from a man aged 30 to 39 with acute COVID-19.

This clone was seen more than once but under ten times. The CDR3 DNA reads TGTGCCAGCAGTTTATCCGGGACAGCGAGCTATGGCTACACCTTC. This translates into CASSLSGTASYGYTF. The chain carries TRBV27 and TRBJ1-2; TRBD1 agrees at 7 bases. The CDR3 is 15 residues long. Per the germline V gene, CDR1 is MNHEY and CDR2 is SMNVEV (reference sequence). Trimming cost V 0 bases and J 4 bases; bases outside gene matches: 5.

V is TRBV5-6 and J is TRBJ1-5; 8 bases agree with TRBD1. This CDR3 comprises 15 residues. From germline, CDR1 is SGHDT and CDR2 YYEEEE. V was pared by 3 bases and J by 2 bases, with 4 bases of the junction left unmatched. CDR3 in DNA: TGTGCCAGCAGCTCGGACAGGGAAGGCAATCAGCCCCAGCATTTT. This sequence encodes CASSSDREGNQPQHF.

V gene TRBV5-4 combines with J gene TRBJ1-2; TRBD1 matches at 7 bases. CDR3 size: 15 residues. J was trimmed by 4 bases and V by 0 bases; bases with no gene match: 6. Germline CDR1 and CDR2: SGHNT and YYREEE (reference sequence). The CDR3 DNA reads TGTGCCAGCAGCTTGGGCAGGGGGAATTTCTATGGCTACACCTTC. It yields the protein CASSLGRGNFYGYTF.

The chain carries TRBV16 and TRBJ1-1, with D possibly being TRBD1 (5 bases). Looked up from germline, CDR1 is KGHSY and CDR2 is FQNENV. Trimming removed 3 bases from V and 6 bases from J, with 11 bases in between. The CDR3 covers 13 residues. DNA of the CDR3: TGTGCCAGCAGCCACGGGGGGACGCCTGAAGCTTTCTTT. It specifies CASSHGGTPEAFF. Based on the CDR3 plus reference TRBV16 and TRBJ1-1, the full variable domain is GEEVAQTPKHLVRGEGQKAKLYCAPIKGHSYVFWYQQVLKNEFKFLISFQNENVFDETGMPKERFSAKCLPNSPCSLEIQATKLEDSAVYFCASSHGGTPEAFFGQGTRLTVV.

This clone appeared a single time. V is TRBV29-1 and J is TRBJ2-7, with 7 bases that match TRBD1. CDR1 is SQVTM and CDR2 is ANQGSEA in the germline V gene. J lost 2 bases, V lost 0 bases, and 7 bases had no gene match. The CDR3 extends over 15 amino acids. The DNA of the CDR3 is TGCAGCGTTGAAGAGAGGCGGCAGGGGGCCTACGAGCAGTACTTC. Translating gives CSVEERRQGAYEQYF.

This clone showed up just once. This chain connects TRBV27 to TRBJ2-7; unclear D gene. This CDR3 has 13 amino acids. CDR1 MNHEY and CDR2 SMNVEV come from the germline V gene (reference sequence). V was clipped by 3 bases and J by 3 bases, with 9 bases between them. In DNA, the CDR3 is TGTGCCAGCAGTTTGTGGAGCAGCTACGAGCAGTACTTC. It translates to CASSLWSSYEQYF.

The table lists this clone with a few counts. The J gene is TRBJ2-7, the V gene TRBV6-5, with 8 bases matching TRBD2. Germline assignment: CDR1 MNHEY and CDR2 SVGAGI. Trimming took 9 bases from V and 2 from J; bases not matched to a gene: 6. This CDR3 has 13 residues. CDR3 protein: CASAVAGTYEQYF. The CDR3 DNA sequence: TGTGCCAGTGCAGTAGCGGGGACCTACGAGCAGTACTTC.

The rearrangement links TRBV2 to TRBJ2-7; 10 nucleotides match TRBD2. Germline CDR1 SNHLY, CDR2 FYNNEI. V gave up 6 bases and J gave up 6 bases; unmatched junction bases: 14. The CDR3 loop spans 16 amino acids. The CDR3 spells CASRALVSGGALEQYF. In nucleotides, the CDR3 is TGTGCCAGCAGGGCCTTAGTAAGCGGGGGGGCCCTCGAGCAGTACTTC.

The chain is built from TRBV7-9 and TRBJ1-2, with D unresolved. The CDR3 is 12 residues long. Germline lookup yields CDR1 SEHNR and CDR2 FQNEAQ (reference sequence). V was clipped by 4 bases and J by 4 bases, with 7 bases between them. The chain's CDR3 is CASSSGAYGYTF. The DNA for the CDR3 is TGTGCCAGCAGCTCAGGTGCCTATGGCTACACCTTC. Variable domain in full (rest from reference TRBV7-9 and TRBJ1-2): DTGVSQNPRHKITKRGQNVTFRCDPISEHNRLYWYRQTLGQGPEFLTYFQNEAQLEKSRLLSDRFSAERPKGSFSTLEIQRTEQGDSAMYLCASSSGAYGYTFGSGTRLTVV.

The chain is built from TRBV23-1 and TRBJ1-6; D not resolved. TRBV23-1 is labeled an ORF, and its function is uncertain. Between the trimmed V and J ends, which lost 0 bases and 0 bases, there was a span of 21 bases. The CDR3 extends over 21 amino acids. This chain's CDR3 is CASSQSDYGEGGSSYNSPLHF. Written as DNA, the CDR3 is TGCGCCAGCAGTCAATCAGACTACGGGGAAGGTGGAAGCTCCTATAATTCACCCCTCCACTTT.

The chain uses TRBV7-2 and TRBJ1-2; tentative D call: TRBD1 (5 bases). V was cut by 5 bases and J by 6 bases, with 10 bases left in between. This CDR3 is built from 12 residues. Germline CDR1 is SGHTA and CDR2 is FQGNSA. CDR3: CASSPGWDGYTF. The CDR3 region has the DNA TGTGCCAGCAGCCCAGGGTGGGATGGCTACACCTTC.

V is TRBV25-1 and J is TRBJ2-3; D possibly corresponds to TRBD2 (5 bases). CDR3 length: 15 amino acids. CDR1 and CDR2 from the germline V gene are MGHDK and SYGVNS. Trimming took off 6 bases at V and 0 bases at J, with 13 bases between the two ends. CDR3 nucleotides: TGTGCCAGCAGCGCCACCGGCGGGAGCACAGATACGCAGTATTTT. Translating gives CASSATGGSTDTQYF.

In DNA, the CDR3 is TGTGCCAGCAGTTTAAGCCTATCGGGGTTTACTGAAGCTTTCTTT. Translated: CASSLSLSGFTEAFF. The chain couples TRBV28 to TRBJ1-1; D gene uncertain. V was cut by 2 bases and J by 5 bases, with 15 bases left in between. CDR1 and CDR2 (germline): MDHEN, SYDVKM. The CDR3 totals 15 residues.

The chain recombines TRBV7-9 with TRBJ2-7; 12 positions agree with TRBD2. This CDR3 spans 15 amino acids. V shed 2 bases, J shed 3 bases, and the junction held 2 bases outside the gene matches. Looked up from germline, CDR1 is SEHNR and CDR2 is FQNEAQ (reference sequence). The CDR3 loop reads CASSLLAGGHYEQYF. The DNA of the CDR3 is TGTGCCAGCAGCTTACTAGCGGGGGGGCACTACGAGCAGTACTTC.

The rearrangement links TRBV29-1 to TRBJ1-2; D is perhaps TRBD1 (5 bases). The CDR3 spans 12 residues. Trimming removed 7 bases from V and 7 bases from J, with 16 bases in between. CDR1 is SQVTM, CDR2 ANQGSEA, per germline. This CDR3 reads CSAVEGAFGYTF. Written as DNA, the CDR3 is TGCAGCGCAGTTGAAGGGGCGTTTGGCTACACCTTC.

This clone showed up many times. The rearrangement joins TRBV10-3 to TRBJ1-2, with a possible D match to TRBD1 (5 bases). From germline, CDR1 is ENHRY and CDR2 SYGVKD. V lost 8 bases and J 2 bases, leaving 15 bases between the germline ends. The CDR3 runs to 14 residues. In DNA form, the CDR3 reads TGTGCCATCGGGGGGGTCGGGGAGAACTATGGCTACACCTTC. This sequence encodes CAIGGVGENYGYTF.

The rearrangement joins TRBV9 to TRBJ1-3; D possibly corresponds to TRBD1 (6 bases). Germline V lookup: CDR1 SGDLS, CDR2 YYNGEE. The V gene lost 6 bases and the J gene lost 3 bases, with 13 bases spanning the gap. The CDR3 has 14 residues. The CDR3 DNA reads as TGTGCCAGCACCGTCACGGACAGTGGAAACACCATATATTTT. Translation: CASTVTDSGNTIYF.

J is TRBJ2-7 and V is TRBV12-3 or TRBV12-4; weak D call: TRBD1 (5 bases). Trimming took off 10 bases at V and 2 bases at J, with 15 bases between the two ends. The CDR3 consists of 13 residues. CDR3 bases: TGTGCCACACTTCGGACATACCCCTACGAGCAGTACTTC. Protein product: CATLRTYPYEQYF.

The chain uses TRBV9 and TRBJ1-2, with D possibly being TRBD1 (6 bases). The V gene lost 5 bases and the J gene lost 4 bases, with 15 bases spanning the gap. The CDR3 has 14 residues. Germline V gives CDR1 SGDLS, CDR2 YYNGEE. Written as DNA, the CDR3 is TGTGCCAGCAGTCCTACAGGGAACACCTATGGCTACACCTTC. Its translation is CASSPTGNTYGYTF.

The chain has TRBV9 and TRBJ2-3; no clear D gene. CDR1 SGDLS and CDR2 YYNGEE come from the germline V gene. There are 15 residues in the CDR3. The germline V and J ends were trimmed by 1 base and 2 bases, with 11 bases remaining between them. The CDR3 nucleotides read TGTGCCAGCAGCGTATTTGACGGGTTCACAGATACGCAGTATTTT. Its translation: CASSVFDGFTDTQYF.

The CDR3 DNA is TGTGCCAGCAGCTTTAGCGGGGGCGGGGAGACCCAGTACTTC. It encodes CASSFSGGGETQYF. The rearrangement joins TRBV7-2 to TRBJ2-5; 9 bases map to TRBD2. Germline lookup yields CDR1 SGHTA and CDR2 FQGNSA. V shed 3 bases and J 5 bases; nucleotides not matched to a gene: 4. This CDR3 contains 14 residues.

The V call is TRBV14, the J call TRBJ2-1, with D possibly TRBD1 on 6 matching bases. This CDR3 has 17 residues. Per germline, CDR1 SGHDN and CDR2 FVKESK. Trimming shortened V by 0 bases and J by 8 bases, and 20 bases separated the two germline ends. The CDR3 loop is CASSQEGPGATSYEQFF. CDR3 DNA sequence: TGTGCCAGCAGCCAAGAGGGTCCAGGGGCCACGTCATATGAGCAGTTCTTC.

The chain couples TRBV3-1 (or the pseudogene TRBV3-2) to TRBJ1-5; 9 bases fit TRBD1. The germline V gene encodes CDR1 LGHDT and CDR2 YNNKEL (reference sequence). Trimming cost V 8 bases and J 4 bases; bases outside gene matches: 3. There are 13 residues in the CDR3. The CDR3 loop is CASGGTGNQPQHF. Written as DNA, the CDR3 is TGTGCCAGCGGGGGGACAGGGAATCAGCCCCAGCATTTT.